The sequence of this T cell receptor beta chain was determined in a study of cytomegalovirus exposure and HLA in healthy donors. Trimming took off 5 bases at V and 9 bases at J, with 11 bases between the two ends. CDR3 size: 11 residues. Germline V gives CDR1 SEHNR, CDR2 FQNEAQ (reference sequence). Comments on this clone: Antigen specificity is unknown.

General observations from the study: The productive fraction for most TCR beta V segments was about 90% or about 30% in an earlier analysis. Immune exposure data for these donors was limited to CMV serostatus.

The PCR used 60 Vbeta and 13 Jbeta primers. Produced via immunoSEQ multiplex PCR; TCRdb's table is partial and in-frame only. Among 120,000 to 150,000 clones, approximately 71% were seen once, and the ten largest hold 3% to 3.5%. The chain links TRBV7-9 to TRBJ2-7, with D possibly matching TRBD1 (5 bases). Sequencing was carried out using PBMCs. This TCR was sampled from a middle-aged man in good health and CMV-seronegative. In DNA, the CDR3 is TGTGCCAGCAGCAAACAGGAGTTGCAGTACTTC. Encoded protein: CASSKQELQYF. Looking up the rest from reference TRBV7-9 and TRBJ2-7 gives the full variable domain: DTGVSQNPRHKITKRGQNVTFRCDPISEHNRLYWYRQTLGQGPEFLTYFQNEAQLEKSRLLSDRFSAERPKGSFSTLEIQRTEQGDSAMYLCASSKQELQYFGPGTRLTVT.